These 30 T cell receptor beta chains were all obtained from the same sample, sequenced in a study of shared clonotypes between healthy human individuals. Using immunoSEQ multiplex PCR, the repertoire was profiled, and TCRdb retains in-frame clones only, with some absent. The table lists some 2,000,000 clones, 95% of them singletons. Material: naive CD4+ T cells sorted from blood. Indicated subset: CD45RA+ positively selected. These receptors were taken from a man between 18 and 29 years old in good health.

The CDR3 DNA follows: TGTGCCAGCAGCTTAGGCCTCACTAGCGGGAGGGGTAGTGAGCAGTTCTTC. Translated: CASSLGLTSGRGSEQFF. The chain is built from TRBV11-2 and TRBJ2-1, with 13 nucleotides matching TRBD2. Trimming removed 1 base from V and 9 bases from J; junction bases left unmatched: 9. This CDR3 has 17 amino acids. CDR1 is SGHAT and CDR2 is FQNNGV in the germline V gene.

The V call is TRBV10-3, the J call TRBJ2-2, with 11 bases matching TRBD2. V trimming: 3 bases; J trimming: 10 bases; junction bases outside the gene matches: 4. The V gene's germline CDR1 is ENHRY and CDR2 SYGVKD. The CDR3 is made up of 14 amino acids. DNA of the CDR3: TGTGCCATCAGTGAACTAGCGGGAGTGGAGGAGCTGTTTTTT. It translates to CAISELAGVEELFF.

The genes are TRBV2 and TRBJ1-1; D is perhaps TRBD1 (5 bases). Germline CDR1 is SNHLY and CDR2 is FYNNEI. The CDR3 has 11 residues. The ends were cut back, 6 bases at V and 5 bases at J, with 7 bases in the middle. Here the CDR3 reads CASRQETEAFF. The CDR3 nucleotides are TGTGCCAGCAGACAGGAGACTGAAGCTTTCTTT.

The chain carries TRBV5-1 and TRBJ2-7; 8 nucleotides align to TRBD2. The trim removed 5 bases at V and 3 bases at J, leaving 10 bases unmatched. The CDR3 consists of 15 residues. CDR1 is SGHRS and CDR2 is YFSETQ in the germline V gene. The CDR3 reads CASRSGTSHVYEQYF. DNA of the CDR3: TGCGCCAGCAGGTCCGGGACTAGTCATGTCTACGAGCAGTACTTC.

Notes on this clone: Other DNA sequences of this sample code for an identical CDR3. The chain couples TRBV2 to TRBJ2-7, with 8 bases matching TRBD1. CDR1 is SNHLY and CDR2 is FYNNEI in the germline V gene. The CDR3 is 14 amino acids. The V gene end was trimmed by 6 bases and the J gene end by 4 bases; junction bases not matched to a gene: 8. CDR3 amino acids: CASRFDRGGYEQYF. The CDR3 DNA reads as TGTGCCAGCAGATTCGACAGGGGCGGTTACGAGCAGTACTTC.

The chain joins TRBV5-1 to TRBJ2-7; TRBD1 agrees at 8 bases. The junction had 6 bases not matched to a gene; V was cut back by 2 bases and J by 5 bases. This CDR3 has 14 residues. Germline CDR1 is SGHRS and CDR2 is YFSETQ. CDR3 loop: CASSLMDRVNEQYF. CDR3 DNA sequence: TGCGCCAGCAGCTTAATGGACAGGGTAAACGAGCAGTACTTC.

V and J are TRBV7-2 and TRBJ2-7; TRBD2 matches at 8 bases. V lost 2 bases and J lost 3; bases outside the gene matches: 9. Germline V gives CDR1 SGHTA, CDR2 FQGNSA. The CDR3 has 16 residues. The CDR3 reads CASSLFLAGGRYEQYF. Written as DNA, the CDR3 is TGTGCCAGCAGCTTATTTTTGGCGGGGGGCCGCTACGAGCAGTACTTC. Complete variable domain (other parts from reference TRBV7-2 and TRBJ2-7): GAGVSQSPSNKVTEKGKDVELRCDPISGHTALYWYRQSLGQGLEFLIYFQGNSAPDKSGLPSDRFSAERTGGSVSTLTIQRTQQEDSAVYLCASSLFLAGGRYEQYFGPGTRLTVT.

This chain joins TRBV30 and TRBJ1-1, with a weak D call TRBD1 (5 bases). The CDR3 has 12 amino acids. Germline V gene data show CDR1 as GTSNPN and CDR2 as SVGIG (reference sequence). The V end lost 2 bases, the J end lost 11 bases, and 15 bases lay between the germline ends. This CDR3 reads CAWSLQWGGAFF. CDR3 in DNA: TGTGCCTGGAGTCTTCAATGGGGCGGGGCTTTCTTT.

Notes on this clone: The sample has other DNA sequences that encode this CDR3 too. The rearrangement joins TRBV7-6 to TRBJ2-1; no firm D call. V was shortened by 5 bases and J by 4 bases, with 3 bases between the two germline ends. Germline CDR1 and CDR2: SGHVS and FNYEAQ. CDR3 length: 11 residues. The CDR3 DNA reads TGTGCCAGCAGCACATACAATGAGCAGTTCTTC. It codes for CASSTYNEQFF.

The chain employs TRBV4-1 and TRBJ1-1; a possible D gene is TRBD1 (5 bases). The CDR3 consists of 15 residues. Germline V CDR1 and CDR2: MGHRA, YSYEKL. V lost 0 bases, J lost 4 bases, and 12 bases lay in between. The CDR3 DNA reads TGCGCCAGCAGCCAAGATCTGGCAGGGAGCACTGAAGCTTTCTTT. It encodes CASSQDLAGSTEAFF.

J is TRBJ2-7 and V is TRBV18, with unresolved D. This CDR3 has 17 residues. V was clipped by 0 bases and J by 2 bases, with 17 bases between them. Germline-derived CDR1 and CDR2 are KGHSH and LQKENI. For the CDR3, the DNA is TGTGCCAGCTCACCACCGCTGAAGGTGGCGACCCCCTACGAGCAGTACTTC. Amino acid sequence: CASSPPLKVATPYEQYF.

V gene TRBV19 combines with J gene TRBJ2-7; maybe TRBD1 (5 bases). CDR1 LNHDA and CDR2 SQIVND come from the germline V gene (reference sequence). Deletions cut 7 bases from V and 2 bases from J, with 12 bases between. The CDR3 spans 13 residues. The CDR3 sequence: CASKATGTYEQYF. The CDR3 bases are TGTGCCAGTAAAGCCACAGGCACCTACGAGCAGTACTTC. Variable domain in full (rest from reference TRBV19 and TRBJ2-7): DGGITQSPKYLFRKEGQNVTLSCEQNLNHDAMYWYRQDPGQGLRLIYYSQIVNDFQKGDIAEGYSVSREKKESFPLTVTSAQKNPTAFYLCASKATGTYEQYFGPGTRLTVT.

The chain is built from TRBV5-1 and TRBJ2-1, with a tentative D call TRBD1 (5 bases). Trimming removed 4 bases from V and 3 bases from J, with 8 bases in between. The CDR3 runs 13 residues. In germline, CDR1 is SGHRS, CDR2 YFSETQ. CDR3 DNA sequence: TGCGCCAGCAGCCAGGGCCTCTACAATGAGCAGTTCTTC. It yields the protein CASSQGLYNEQFF.

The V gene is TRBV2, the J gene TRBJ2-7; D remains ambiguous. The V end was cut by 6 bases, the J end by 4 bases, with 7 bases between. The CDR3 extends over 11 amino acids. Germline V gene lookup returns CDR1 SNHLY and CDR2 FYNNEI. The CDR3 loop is CASSLLYEQYF. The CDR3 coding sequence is TGTGCCAGCAGCCTCCTTTACGAGCAGTACTTC.

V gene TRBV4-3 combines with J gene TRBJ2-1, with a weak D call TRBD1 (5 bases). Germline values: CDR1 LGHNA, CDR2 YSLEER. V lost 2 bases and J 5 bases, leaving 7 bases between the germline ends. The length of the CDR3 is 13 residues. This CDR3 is CASSQLQDNEQFF. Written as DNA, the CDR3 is TGCGCCAGCAGCCAACTACAGGACAATGAGCAGTTCTTC.

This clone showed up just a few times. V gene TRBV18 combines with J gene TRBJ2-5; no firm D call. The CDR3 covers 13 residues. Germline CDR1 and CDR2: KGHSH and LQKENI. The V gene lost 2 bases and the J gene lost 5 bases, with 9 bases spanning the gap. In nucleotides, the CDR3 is TGTGCCAGCTCACCAATGGGGTTGGAGACCCAGTACTTC. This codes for CASSPMGLETQYF.

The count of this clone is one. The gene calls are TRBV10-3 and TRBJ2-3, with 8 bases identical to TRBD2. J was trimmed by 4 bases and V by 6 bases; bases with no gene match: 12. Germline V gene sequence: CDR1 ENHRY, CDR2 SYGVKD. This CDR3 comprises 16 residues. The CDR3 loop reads CAISGGRAGVADTQYF. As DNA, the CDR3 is TGTGCCATCAGCGGGGGGAGAGCGGGAGTTGCAGATACGCAGTATTTT.

CDR3 nucleotide sequence: TGCGCCAGCAGCTTGGTAGGAGACAGGGGAACTCGAGATACGCAGTATTTT. Translating it yields CASSLVGDRGTRDTQYF. The gene calls are TRBV5-1 and TRBJ2-3, with TRBD1 matching over 8 bases. Germline V CDR1 and CDR2: SGHRS, YFSETQ. The J segment lost 5 bases and the V segment lost 0 bases, leaving 11 bases of the junction unmatched. The CDR3 has 17 residues. Full variable domain (remainder filled in from reference TRBV5-1 and TRBJ2-3): KAGVTQTPRYLIKTRGQQVTLSCSPISGHRSVSWYQQTPGQGLQFLFEYFSETQRNKGNFPGRFSGRQFSNSRSEMNVSTLELGDSALYLCASSLVGDRGTRDTQYFGPGTRLTVL.

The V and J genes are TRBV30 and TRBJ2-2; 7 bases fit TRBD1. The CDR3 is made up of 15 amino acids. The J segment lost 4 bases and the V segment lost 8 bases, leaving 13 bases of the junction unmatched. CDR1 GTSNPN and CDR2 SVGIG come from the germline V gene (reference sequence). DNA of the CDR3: TGTGCCGGCCCGGGAAAGGGGGCGGGCACCGGGGAGCTGTTTTTT. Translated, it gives CAGPGKGAGTGELFF.

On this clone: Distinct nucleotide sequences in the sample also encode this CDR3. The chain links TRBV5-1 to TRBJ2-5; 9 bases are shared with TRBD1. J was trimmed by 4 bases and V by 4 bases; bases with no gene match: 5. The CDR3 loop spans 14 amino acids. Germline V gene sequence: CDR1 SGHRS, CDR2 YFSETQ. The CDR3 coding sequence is TGCGCCAGCAGCCTAGGGACAGGGAGAGAGACCCAGTACTTC. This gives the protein CASSLGTGRETQYF.

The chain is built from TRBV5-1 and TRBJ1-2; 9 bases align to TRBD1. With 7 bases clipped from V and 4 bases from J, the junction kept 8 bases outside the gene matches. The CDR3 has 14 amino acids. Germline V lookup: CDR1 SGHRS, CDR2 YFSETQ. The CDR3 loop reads CASSPTGGGYGYTF. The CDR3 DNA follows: TGCGCCAGCTCCCCTACAGGGGGCGGCTATGGCTACACCTTC.

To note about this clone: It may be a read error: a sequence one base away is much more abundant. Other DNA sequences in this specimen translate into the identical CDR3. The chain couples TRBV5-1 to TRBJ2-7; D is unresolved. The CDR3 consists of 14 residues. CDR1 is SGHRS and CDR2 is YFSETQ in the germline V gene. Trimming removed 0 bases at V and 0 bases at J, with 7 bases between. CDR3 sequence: CASSLATDSYEQYF. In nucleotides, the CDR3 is TGCGCCAGCAGCTTGGCGACGGACTCCTACGAGCAGTACTTC.

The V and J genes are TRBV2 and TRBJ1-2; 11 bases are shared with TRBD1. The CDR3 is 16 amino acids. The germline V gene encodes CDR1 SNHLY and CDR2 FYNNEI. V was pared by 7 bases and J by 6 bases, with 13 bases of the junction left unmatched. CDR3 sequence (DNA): TGTGCCAGCACCCAGCGAGGGACAGGGGGATCTGATGGCTACACCTTC. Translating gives CASTQRGTGGSDGYTF.

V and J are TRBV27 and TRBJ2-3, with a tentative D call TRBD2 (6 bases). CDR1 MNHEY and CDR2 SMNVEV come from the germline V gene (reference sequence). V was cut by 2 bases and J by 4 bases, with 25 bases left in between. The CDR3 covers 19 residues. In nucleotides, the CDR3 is TGTGCCAGCAGTTTAACCTCCCCGCTAGCGCACCGCTGGGCAGATACGCAGTATTTT. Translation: CASSLTSPLAHRWADTQYF.

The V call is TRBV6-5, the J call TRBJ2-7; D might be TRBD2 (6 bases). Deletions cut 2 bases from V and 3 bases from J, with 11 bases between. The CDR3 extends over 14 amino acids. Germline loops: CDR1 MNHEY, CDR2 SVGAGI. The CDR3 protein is CASSYSREFYEQYF. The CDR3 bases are TGTGCCAGCAGTTACAGTCGGGAGTTCTACGAGCAGTACTTC.

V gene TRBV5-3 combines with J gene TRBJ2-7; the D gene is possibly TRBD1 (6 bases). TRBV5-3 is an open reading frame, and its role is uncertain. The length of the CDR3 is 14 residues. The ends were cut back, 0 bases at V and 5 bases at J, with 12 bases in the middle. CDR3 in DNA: TGTGCCAGAAGCTTGGATGGGGGCGCAGACGAGCAGTACTTC. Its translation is CARSLDGGADEQYF.

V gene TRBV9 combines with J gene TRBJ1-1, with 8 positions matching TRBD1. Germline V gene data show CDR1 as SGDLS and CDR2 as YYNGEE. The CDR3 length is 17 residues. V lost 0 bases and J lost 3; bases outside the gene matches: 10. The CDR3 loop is CASSVVCRGPWDTEAFF. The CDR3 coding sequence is TGTGCCAGCAGCGTAGTTTGCAGGGGGCCGTGGGACACTGAAGCTTTCTTT.

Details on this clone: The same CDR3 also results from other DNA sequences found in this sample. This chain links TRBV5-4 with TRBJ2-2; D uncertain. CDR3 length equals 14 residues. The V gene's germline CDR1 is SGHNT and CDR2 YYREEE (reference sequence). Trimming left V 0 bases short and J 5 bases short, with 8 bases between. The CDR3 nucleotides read TGTGCCAGCAGCTTGGCGGGTGGAACCGGGGAGCTGTTTTTT. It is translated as CASSLAGGTGELFF.

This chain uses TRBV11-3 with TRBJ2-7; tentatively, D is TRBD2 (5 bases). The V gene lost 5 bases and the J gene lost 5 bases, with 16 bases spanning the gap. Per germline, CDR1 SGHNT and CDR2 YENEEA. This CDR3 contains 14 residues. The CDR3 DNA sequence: TGTGCCAGCAGCCCCTCGGGGAGTGTTGACGAGCAGTACTTC. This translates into CASSPSGSVDEQYF.

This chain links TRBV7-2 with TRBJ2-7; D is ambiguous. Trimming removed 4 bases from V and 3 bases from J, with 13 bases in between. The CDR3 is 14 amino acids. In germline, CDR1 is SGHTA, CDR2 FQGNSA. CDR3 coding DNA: TGTGCCAGCAGCTCACAGACTGGTAGCTACGAGCAGTACTTC. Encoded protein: CASSSQTGSYEQYF.